These 10 T cell receptor beta chains share one sample of origin, sequenced in a study of blood T cell repertoires in COVID-19. Assay used: immunoSEQ multiplex PCR; TCRdb lists only in-frame clones, some missing. The data contain about 29,000 clones, approximately 81% of them singletons. Sequenced sample: peripheral blood. These receptors all stem from a man at least 80 years old with active COVID-19.

V and J are TRBV3-1 (or the pseudogene TRBV3-2) and TRBJ2-1; TRBD2 agrees at 8 bases. The V gene's germline CDR1 is LGHDT and CDR2 YNNKEL (reference sequence). The CDR3 has 15 residues. V dropped 3 bases and J dropped 6; count of bases not matched to a gene: 7. The DNA for the CDR3 is TGTGCCAGCAGCCAGGTGAGGACTAGCAGCAATGAGCAGTTCTTC. It translates to CASSQVRTSSNEQFF.

V is TRBV3-1 (or the pseudogene TRBV3-2) and J is TRBJ2-7; D is possibly TRBD2 (7 bases). The CDR3 is made up of 16 amino acids. The V gene's germline CDR1 is LGHDT and CDR2 YNNKEL (reference sequence). V shed 0 bases and J shed 0 bases, with 12 bases lying between them. The CDR3 bases are TGTGCCAGCAGCCAAGAAGGGGGGGCCAGCTCCTACGAGCAGTACTTC. This gives the protein CASSQEGGASSYEQYF.

V usage is TRBV10-1 and J usage is TRBJ2-3; D call uncertain. The germline CDR1 and CDR2 sequences are WNHNN and SYGVQD (reference sequence). With 5 bases removed from V and 6 bases from J, the gap between germline ends came to 6 bases. There are 11 residues in the CDR3. In DNA form, the CDR3 reads TGCGCCAGCAGTAGCGCGGATACGCAGTATTTT. Its protein product is CASSSADTQYF.

This clone appeared once. The chain employs TRBV5-6 and TRBJ2-3; TRBD2 agrees at 10 bases. The CDR3 runs 18 residues. The J segment lost 2 bases and the V segment lost 0 bases, leaving 9 bases of the junction unmatched. Germline lookup yields CDR1 SGHDT and CDR2 YYEEEE. Here the CDR3 DNA reads TGTGCCAGCAGCTTGGGAGCTAGCGGGGGTTTTGTCACAGATACGCAGTATTTT. This sequence encodes CASSLGASGGFVTDTQYF.

V gene TRBV6-2 or TRBV6-3 combines with J gene TRBJ1-1; 10 bases fit TRBD1. The ends lost 6 bases at V and 10 bases at J; junction bases unmatched: 8. Germline-derived CDR1 and CDR2 are MNHEY and SVGEGT. CDR3 length: 13 residues. In nucleotides, the CDR3 is TGTGCCAGCAGCGACGGGACAGGGGAGGGAGCTTTCTTT. Protein: CASSDGTGEGAFF.

The V gene is TRBV29-1, the J gene TRBJ2-4, with TRBD1 identical over 8 bases. The CDR3 runs 13 residues. The junction had 6 bases not matched to a gene; V was cut back by 4 bases and J by 7 bases. Germline V gene lookup returns CDR1 SQVTM and CDR2 ANQGSEA. The CDR3 sequence is CSVARGRWNIQYF. The CDR3 nucleotides read TGCAGCGTTGCCAGGGGGCGTTGGAACATTCAGTACTTC.

This chain uses TRBV5-1 with TRBJ1-1; perhaps TRBD1 as D (6 bases). Trimming removed 4 bases from V and 4 bases from J, with 17 bases in between. Germline CDR1 SGHRS, CDR2 YFSETQ. The CDR3 spans 15 residues. The CDR3 spells CASSRGGGLVTEAFF. The DNA for the CDR3 is TGCGCCAGCAGCCGGGGCGGGGGGCTGGTCACTGAAGCTTTCTTT. The full variable domain, in which reference TRBV5-1 and TRBJ1-1 provide the parts outside the CDR3, is KAGVTQTPRYLIKTRGQQVTLSCSPISGHRSVSWYQQTPGQGLQFLFEYFSETQRNKGNFPGRFSGRQFSNSRSEMNVSTLELGDSALYLCASSRGGGLVTEAFFGQGTRLTVV.

The rearrangement joins TRBV28 to TRBJ1-4; a weak D match, TRBD1 (5 bases). The CDR3 is made up of 12 amino acids. Trimming left V 8 bases short and J 3 bases short, with 7 bases between. CDR1 is MDHEN, CDR2 SYDVKM, per germline. The CDR3 sequence is CASGTSNEKLFF. Here the CDR3 DNA reads TGTGCCAGCGGGACTTCTAATGAAAAACTGTTTTTT. The full variable domain, completed using reference TRBV28 and TRBJ1-4, is DVKVTQSSRYLVKRTGEKVFLECVQDMDHENMFWYRQDPGLGLRLIYFSYDVKMKEKGDIPEGYSVSREKKERFSLILESASTNQTSMYLCASGTSNEKLFFGSGTQLSVL.

The V and J genes are TRBV14 and TRBJ2-7; 8 bases match TRBD2. CDR3 length: 17 residues. J was trimmed by 3 bases and V by 4 bases; bases with no gene match: 14. CDR1 SGHDN and CDR2 FVKESK come from the germline V gene. Here the CDR3 reads CASSRTPGLGDFYEQYF. CDR3 nucleotide sequence: TGTGCCAGCAGCCGGACCCCGGGACTAGGGGACTTCTACGAGCAGTACTTC.

The V gene is TRBV21-1, the J gene TRBJ1-2. TRBV21-1 is given as a pseudogene. This CDR3 is 12 amino acids long. For the CDR3, the DNA is TGTGCCAGCAGCATGAGAAACTATGGCTACACCTTC. Its protein is CASSMRNYGYTF.